These 21 T cell receptor beta chains were all obtained from the same sample, sequenced in a study of blood T cells in healthy people across ages. For the second PCR, which ran for about 6 to 12 cycles, a sample-barcoded 5' primer and a J-beta primer mix were used. TCRdb redid the calling of the 5' RACE reads with MiXCR, one entry per CDR3 protein. The sample carries 700,000 or so distinct CDR3 sequences, around 43% recorded once. The sequenced sample was blood. Source of these receptors: an elderly man in good health.

In this sample, this clonotype turned up a few times. The V gene is TRBV27, the J gene TRBJ2-7, with TRBD1 as a possible D gene (6 bases). Germline CDR1 and CDR2: MNHEY and SMNVEV (reference sequence). Trimming removed 9 bases at V and 0 bases at J, with 18 bases between. This CDR3 contains 15 residues. The CDR3 sequence: CASLKTGSSSYEQYF. CDR3 bases: TGTGCCAGTTTAAAGACAGGCTCCAGCTCCTACGAGCAGTACTTC.

Comment on this clonotype: One end of the junction does not line up with germline, which may come from a read error. The V and J genes are TRBV29-1 and TRBJ2-7; D perhaps matches TRBD1 (5 bases). This CDR3 is 13 amino acids long. Germline CDR1 and CDR2: SQVTM and ANQGSEA. The CDR3 DNA reads TGCAGCGTTCTAGACAGAAGCTCCTACGGGCAGTACTTC. Encoded protein: CSVLDRSSYGQYF.

The sample holds a few counts of this clonotype. This chain joins TRBV20-1 and TRBJ2-5; D call uncertain. Trimming pared 1 base from V and 5 bases from J, leaving 14 bases between. Germline CDR1 and CDR2: DFQATT and SNEGSKA (reference sequence). The CDR3 is made up of 14 amino acids. The CDR3 nucleotides are TGCAGTGCTAGAGTTGTAGGGCGGTGGGAGACCCAGTACTTC. Amino acids: CSARVVGRWETQYF.

Turning to this clonotype: Relative to the germline gene, one junction end is altered; a read error may explain this. The gene calls are TRBV10-2 and TRBJ2-4, with D tentatively TRBD1 or TRBD2 (5 bases each). The length of the CDR3 is 15 residues. Germline CDR1 reads WSHSY; CDR2 reads SAAADI. This chain's CDR3 is CTSSDTGLAKNIQYF. The DNA of the CDR3 is TGCACCAGCAGTGACACAGGACTAGCCAAAAACATTCAGTACTTC.

This chain connects TRBV6-2 or TRBV6-3 to TRBJ2-7, with TRBD1 identical over 8 bases. Germline CDR1 MNHEY, CDR2 SVGEGT. Trimming cost V 5 bases and J 7 bases; bases outside gene matches: 13. The CDR3 runs to 15 residues. The CDR3 reads CASSRPTGTGMEQYF. CDR3 nucleotide sequence: TGTGCCAGCAGTCGTCCGACCGGGACAGGTATGGAGCAGTACTTC.

V usage is TRBV12-3 or TRBV12-4 and J usage is TRBJ2-3, with D maybe TRBD1 (5 bases). The CDR3 runs 14 residues. Trimming shortened V by 5 bases and J by 0 bases, and 9 bases separated the two germline ends. This CDR3 reads CASSKGASTDTQYF. The CDR3 DNA reads TGTGCCAGCAGTAAAGGGGCAAGCACAGATACGCAGTATTTT.

This clonotype was counted a few times. V and J are TRBV27 and TRBJ1-1, with D unclear. Germline CDR1 and CDR2: MNHEY and SMNVEV (reference sequence). This CDR3 region has 14 residues. V lost 6 bases, J lost 0 bases, and 11 bases lay in between. DNA of the CDR3: TGTGCCAGCAGGATACAGAGTCTGAACACTGAAGCTTTCTTT. Translation: CASRIQSLNTEAFF.

This clonotype was counted only a few times. The genes are TRBV7-2 and TRBJ2-3; TRBD1 agrees at 9 bases. Germline V gene lookup returns CDR1 SGHTA and CDR2 FQGNSA. CDR3 length equals 15 residues. The V gene end was trimmed by 5 bases and the J gene end by 3 bases; junction bases not matched to a gene: 6. The CDR3 region has the DNA TGTGCCAGCAGCCAGACAGGGGGGAGGACAGATACGCAGTATTTT. Protein product: CASSQTGGRTDTQYF. Filled out from reference TRBV7-2 and TRBJ2-3, the complete variable domain reads GAGVSQSPSNKVTEKGKDVELRCDPISGHTALYWYRQSLGQGLEFLIYFQGNSAPDKSGLPSDRFSAERTGGSVSTLTIQRTQQEDSAVYLCASSQTGGRTDTQYFGPGTRLTVL.

This clonotype is a singleton in its sample. V is TRBV21-1 and J is TRBJ1-2. TRBV21-1 counts as a pseudogene. The CDR3 length is 13 residues. As DNA, the CDR3 is TGTGCCAGCATGCGACACCAAAACTATGGCTACACCTTC. This encodes CASMRHQNYGYTF.

The sample holds a few counts of this clonotype. This chain links TRBV13 with TRBJ1-2; unclear D gene. Per germline, CDR1 PRHDT and CDR2 FYEKMQ (reference sequence). The CDR3 is made up of 14 amino acids. Trimming took off 5 bases at V and 8 bases at J, with 18 bases between the two ends. The CDR3 spells CASSITSPLGGYTF. As DNA, the CDR3 is TGTGCCAGCAGCATCACTAGTCCCCTAGGAGGCTACACCTTC. The full variable domain, in which reference TRBV13 and TRBJ1-2 provide the parts outside the CDR3, is AAGVIQSPRHLIKEKRETATLKCYPIPRHDTVYWYQQGPGQDPQFLISFYEKMQSDKGSIPDRFSAQQFSDYHSELNMSSLELGDSALYFCASSITSPLGGYTFGSGTRLTVV.

Points on this clonotype: One end of the junction is discordant with germline, which a read error may explain. The V gene is TRBV2, the J gene TRBJ2-1; D possibly corresponds to TRBD1 (6 bases). The germline gives CDR1 SNHLY, CDR2 FYNNEI. The CDR3 consists of 13 residues. This CDR3 is CAGSRDTYNEQFF. The CDR3 DNA reads as TGTGCCGGCAGCCGGGACACTTACAATGAGCAGTTCTTC.

The V call is TRBV20-1, the J call TRBJ1-5; perhaps TRBD1 as D (5 bases). The germline CDR1 and CDR2 sequences are DFQATT and SNEGSKA (reference sequence). The CDR3 runs to 14 residues. Trimming shortened V by 5 bases and J by 1 base, and 12 bases separated the two germline ends. DNA for the CDR3: TGCAGTGCTCTTCCGGACAACAGCAATCAGCCCCAGCATTTT. Amino acid sequence: CSALPDNSNQPQHF.

J is TRBJ1-1 and V is TRBV28; D is uncertain. CDR1 and CDR2 (germline): MDHEN, SYDVKM. The V and J ends lost 5 bases and 0 bases respectively, with 13 bases between them. The CDR3 has 15 amino acids. The CDR3 DNA reads as TGTGCCAGCAGTACCGACGGAGGACTGAACACTGAAGCTTTCTTT. It codes for CASSTDGGLNTEAFF.

The chain carries TRBV12-3 or TRBV12-4 and TRBJ2-3; TRBD2 matches at 9 bases. The V and J ends lost 6 bases and 2 bases, in that order; junction bases with no gene match: 12. This CDR3 region has 17 residues. As DNA, the CDR3 is TGTGCCAGCAGGCTTCCCACTAGCGGGTTTTCCACAGATACGCAGTATTTT. Encoded protein: CASRLPTSGFSTDTQYF.

This clonotype was observed a few times. The J gene is TRBJ2-7, the V gene TRBV20-1; 7 nucleotides match TRBD2. This CDR3 spans 15 amino acids. The germline V gene encodes CDR1 DFQATT and CDR2 SNEGSKA (reference sequence). V shed 5 bases, J shed 0 bases, and the junction held 10 bases outside the gene matches. The CDR3: CSAPGGGTASYEQYF. DNA of the CDR3: TGCAGTGCTCCCGGGGGAGGGACGGCCTCCTACGAGCAGTACTTC.

The chain links TRBV5-1 to TRBJ2-1; D possibly corresponds to TRBD1 (6 bases). The germline V gene has CDR1 SGHRS and CDR2 YFSETQ. The germline V and J ends were trimmed by 4 bases and 7 bases, with 9 bases remaining between them. The length of the CDR3 is 12 residues. The DNA of the CDR3 is TGCGCCAGCAGCAAAGGACAGAATGAGCAGTTCTTC. Its translation is CASSKGQNEQFF.

A single count supports this clonotype. The rearrangement joins TRBV11-2 to TRBJ2-7; D not certain. The germline V gene has CDR1 SGHAT and CDR2 FQNNGV. V was shortened by 3 bases and J by 7 bases, with 22 bases between the two germline ends. This CDR3 is built from 16 residues. This CDR3 reads CASSFNPDRSDLEQYF. The CDR3 DNA reads as TGTGCCAGCAGCTTTAACCCCGACCGGAGCGATCTTGAGCAGTACTTC.

Concerning this clonotype: One end of the junction varies from germline; a read error may be responsible. The rearrangement uses TRBV9 and TRBJ2-7; 10 nucleotides agree with TRBD2. This CDR3 has 20 amino acids. From germline, CDR1 is SGDLS and CDR2 YYNGEE. CDR3 in amino acids: CACSVVPSRPAGGPTYEQYF. The CDR3 DNA reads as TGTGCCTGCAGCGTAGTCCCGAGTCGTCCAGCGGGAGGGCCCACCTACGAGCAGTACTTC.

This clonotype was observed at least ten times. The J gene is TRBJ2-2, the V gene TRBV7-8; 8 nucleotides agree with TRBD1. V shed 3 bases, J shed 6 bases, and the junction held 3 bases outside the gene matches. Germline loops: CDR1 SGHVS, CDR2 FQNEAQ. CDR3 length equals 14 residues. CDR3 sequence reads: CASSFRQGSGELFF. The CDR3 bases are TGTGCCAGCAGCTTCAGACAGGGGTCCGGGGAGCTGTTTTTT.

This clonotype was seen more than once but under ten times. The J gene is TRBJ2-7, the V gene TRBV5-4; 11 nucleotides line up with TRBD2. CDR3 size: 15 residues. Trimming cost V 0 bases and J 3 bases; bases outside gene matches: 2. Germline assignment: CDR1 SGHNT and CDR2 YYREEE (reference sequence). The CDR3 coding sequence is TGTGCCAGCAGCTTGGTAGCGGGAGGGAGCTACGAGCAGTACTTC. Translating gives CASSLVAGGSYEQYF.

The J gene is TRBJ2-7, the V gene TRBV5-1, with TRBD2 as a possible D gene (6 bases). Trimming shortened V by 0 bases and J by 3 bases, and 22 bases separated the two germline ends. The CDR3 has 18 residues. Germline lookup yields CDR1 SGHRS and CDR2 YFSETQ. In DNA form, the CDR3 reads TGCGCCAGCAGCTTGGAGGAGGGCGCCTCGACCAGCTTCTACGAGCAGTACTTC. Protein product: CASSLEEGASTSFYEQYF.